This paragraph covers one T cell receptor (beta chain) sequence. This sample was included in a study of blood T cell repertoires in COVID-19. About the study: Some COVID-19 samples were acute and others convalescent; all came from the United States, Italy and Spain. Sources were T cells, B-cell-depleted T cells, or PBMCs; the material itself was cDNA or gDNA.

TCRdb keeps only in-frame clones here, not all; method: immunoSEQ multiplex PCR. This table has under 95,000 clones, around four fifths appearing once. Per the germline V gene, CDR1 is DFQATT and CDR2 is SNEGSKA (reference sequence). The ends lost 5 bases at V and 5 bases at J; junction bases unmatched: 5. The CDR3 is 13 amino acids. This sequence was found in a man in his sixties or seventies with acute or convalescent COVID-19. V and J are TRBV20-1 and TRBJ2-1; 8 bases match TRBD2. The sequenced sample consisted of peripheral blood. CDR3 sequence reads: CSARGLADNEQFF. DNA of the CDR3: TGCAGTGCTCGTGGACTAGCTGACAATGAGCAGTTCTTC.